This TCR beta chain was captured by sequencing in a study of STAT3 mutations in large granular lymphocyte leukemia (dated by TCRdb to between 2019 and 2020). Describing the broader study: Canonical activating STAT3 mutations were detected in roughly half of the longitudinally sequenced T-LGLL patients. One or more immunosuppressive therapy regimens were given to more than half of T-LGLL patients, and hematologic response was seen in around two fifths of the treated patients. Serial deep sequencing of TCRbeta CDR3 and STAT3 was performed in patients with T-cell large granular lymphocyte leukemia to reconstruct clonal hierarchy and dynamics. From an initial cohort of hundreds of LGL patients, 15 to 20 representative T-LGLL cases were chosen for longitudinal sequencing of TCRbeta and STAT3. A couple of patients with natural killer LGL leukemia were also sequenced longitudinally as controls within the study. For each patient, sequencing was performed at an average of around 4 time points, with a range of 2 to 8 samplings.

An Illumina MiSeq was used to sequence the TCRbeta libraries, yielding an average of about 40,000 productive templates per sample. Using multiplex PCR amplification, the immunoSEQ assay generated the TCRbeta CDR3 libraries. The original pipeline was this. Repertoire diversity was computed as previously defined, with values near 0 indicating extremely monoclonal samples. TCRdb mirrors the immuneACCESS table, restricted to in-frame sequences. Some clones are absent from its copies; in checked studies, under half trace to an unresolved V gene, and the reason for the others is unknown. V and J calls and clone size are copied from that table; D and trimming were computed from the DNA. The table for this sample lists fewer than 20,000 clones; around 90% of them were counted only once. The ten largest make up about 10% of the sample. CDR3 length: 13 amino acids, cysteine to phenylalanine. CDR3 DNA only is kept here, 39 bases in frame from base 1. CDR1 MDHEN and CDR2 SYDVKM were looked up in the germline V gene. V is shortened by 6 bases, J by 7 bases, and the region joining them spans 15 bases.

To note about this clone: Its antigen remains undetermined. No clone much larger than this one lies a single base away; base qualities are absent.

Broad study findings and their caveats: Because no samples were available when a clone first appeared, clonal expansion was inferred from samplings taken at other points. Linking therapy response to changes in TCR clonal burden was complicated by variable intervals between samplings and by differing treatment regimens. In several patients, dominant TCR clone burden exceeded STAT3 mutant burden, suggesting STAT3 mutation arose secondarily within a pre-expanded clone. Because codominant clonotypes persisted in some patients, a small but highly pathogenic clone may have been missed. TCR clonotype switching after therapy was seen in about 30% of the 18 patients, with all newly emerging clones being STAT3 wild type. Every T-LGLL patient showed at least one immunodominant TCRbeta clonotype, and about half showed multiple immunodominant subclonotypes.

The same DNA, extracted from blood mononuclear cells, served for both the TCR sequencing and the STAT3 sequencing. The chain uses TRBV28 and TRBJ1-2, with a weak D call of TRBD1 (5 bases match). The origin of this receptor is a woman aged 50 to 60 with T-cell large granular lymphocyte leukemia. Some clones in this sample may be carry-over from other donors' samples. The age is the age at diagnosis. Material for sequencing was peripheral blood mononuclear cells. The DNA sequence is TGTGCCAGCAGACCCCAGGGAGGTGGTGGCTACACCTTC. The encoded protein is CASRPQGGGGYTF.